One and the same sample provided the 11 T cell receptor beta chains below, sequenced in a study of blood T cell repertoires in COVID-19. Profiled with immunoSEQ multiplex PCR; TCRdb holds only in-frame clones, not every one. The profile shows roughly 100,000 clones, 80% to 95% of them singletons. The sequenced material came from peripheral blood. These receptor sequences come from a woman in her fifties or sixties with COVID-19, enrolled during active disease.

This chain uses TRBV12-3 or TRBV12-4 with TRBJ2-1; no clear D. V was trimmed by 8 bases and J by 0 bases, leaving 8 bases between them. The CDR3 consists of 13 residues. The CDR3 protein is CASEDSSYNEQFF. The CDR3 DNA reads TGTGCCAGCGAGGATAGCTCCTACAATGAGCAGTTCTTC.

The chain has TRBV21-1 and TRBJ2-7; the D call of TRBD1 is as the table states it, not checked on the DNA. TRBV21-1 is shown as a pseudogene. The CDR3 loop spans 13 amino acids. The CDR3: CASSSLDRDEQYV. For the CDR3, the DNA is TGTGCCAGCAGCTCTCTTGACAGGGACGAGCAGTACGTC.

The rearrangement joins TRBV24-1 to TRBJ2-2; 7 nucleotides line up with TRBD1. The V gene end was trimmed by 8 bases and the J gene end by 4 bases; junction bases not matched to a gene: 3. CDR1 and CDR2 from the germline V gene are KGHDR and SFDVKD. The CDR3 loop spans 13 amino acids. The CDR3 DNA reads as TGTGCCACCAAACAGGGGTCCACCGGGGAGCTGTTTTTT. Residues: CATKQGSTGELFF.

The chain uses TRBV6-5 and TRBJ1-2; no clear D gene. V lost 2 bases to trimming and J lost 8 bases, with 12 bases between them. Germline V gives CDR1 MNHEY, CDR2 SVGAGI. The CDR3 spans 13 residues. CDR3 loop: CASSYGRRGGYTF. CDR3 nucleotides: TGTGCCAGCAGTTACGGGAGGCGGGGAGGCTACACCTTC.

V is TRBV30 and J is TRBJ1-2; 7 bases are shared with TRBD1. Germline lookup yields CDR1 GTSNPN and CDR2 SVGIG (reference sequence). This CDR3 region has 14 residues. The CDR3 spells CVRKEAGGNYGYTF. The CDR3 DNA reads as TGTGTCCGAAAGGAGGCAGGGGGTAACTATGGCTACACCTTC. The variable domain in full, with the rest retrieved from reference TRBV30 and TRBJ1-2, is SQTIHQWPATLVQPVGSPLSLECTVEGTSNPNLYWYRQAAGRGLQLLFYSVGIGQISSEVPQNLSASRPQDRQFILSSKKLLLSDSGFYLCVRKEAGGNYGYTFGSGTRLTVV.

This clone showed up just once. The rearrangement uses TRBV24-1 and TRBJ2-1, with 7 nucleotides matching TRBD1. Losses at the gene ends were 9 bases for V and 8 bases for J; bases not matched to a gene: 15. Germline V gives CDR1 KGHDR, CDR2 SFDVKD. The CDR3 is made up of 15 amino acids. The DNA of the CDR3 is TGTGCCACCGCCGCCGGGACAGCTTTATCAGATGAGCAGTTCTTC. It codes for CATAAGTALSDEQFF.

V usage is TRBV10-3 and J usage is TRBJ2-3; the D gene is possibly TRBD1 (6 bases). This CDR3 comprises 13 residues. The germline V gene has CDR1 ENHRY and CDR2 SYGVKD. Trimming removed 9 bases from V and 1 base from J, with 11 bases in between. This CDR3 is CAIDKGGTDTQYF. CDR3 nucleotide sequence: TGTGCCATTGACAAGGGGGGCACAGATACGCAGTATTTT.

This chain joins TRBV2 and TRBJ2-3; TRBD2 matches at 11 bases. Germline trimming cut 4 bases from V and 3 bases from J; bases unmatched to any gene: 3. The CDR3 totals 15 residues. CDR1 and CDR2 from the germline V gene are SNHLY and FYNNEI. CDR3 protein: CASSATSGGTDTQYF. CDR3 sequence (DNA): TGTGCCAGCAGTGCCACTAGCGGGGGAACAGATACGCAGTATTTT.

The genes are TRBV5-1 and TRBJ1-2; no clear D gene. The CDR3 has 16 residues. Deletions cut 0 bases from V and 0 bases from J, with 12 bases between. The germline V gene has CDR1 SGHRS and CDR2 YFSETQ. The CDR3 reads CASSLGRVAANYGYTF. CDR3 DNA: TGCGCCAGCAGCTTGGGCCGGGTCGCAGCTAACTATGGCTACACCTTC.

The chain is built from TRBV5-1 and TRBJ2-2; weak D call: TRBD2 (6 bases). The CDR3 totals 16 residues. Per germline, CDR1 SGHRS and CDR2 YFSETQ. The V end was cut by 4 bases, the J end by 0 bases, with 13 bases between. The CDR3 sequence is CASSTDYRTNTGELFF. CDR3 bases: TGCGCCAGCAGCACGGACTACCGTACGAACACCGGGGAGCTGTTTTTT. Drawing the rest from reference TRBV5-1 and TRBJ2-2, the complete variable domain is KAGVTQTPRYLIKTRGQQVTLSCSPISGHRSVSWYQQTPGQGLQFLFEYFSETQRNKGNFPGRFSGRQFSNSRSEMNVSTLELGDSALYLCASSTDYRTNTGELFFGEGSRLTVL.

The chain employs TRBV2 and TRBJ2-7; D might be TRBD2 (7 bases). Germline loops: CDR1 SNHLY, CDR2 FYNNEI. The ends were cut back, 6 bases at V and 5 bases at J, with 11 bases in the middle. The length of the CDR3 is 12 residues. CDR3 amino acids: CASRGAGDEQYF. CDR3 bases: TGTGCCAGCAGGGGGGCGGGGGACGAGCAGTACTTC.